Below, 16 T cell receptor beta chains from the same sample are listed, as sequenced in a study of cytomegalovirus exposure and HLA in healthy donors. 13 Jbeta primers and 60 Vbeta primers were used for the PCR. Here immunoSEQ multiplex PCR was the method, and the copy in TCRdb shows in-frame clones only, minus some. The table shows roughly 160,000 clones, with approximately 79% occurring only once. Sequenced material: PBMCs. The receptor source for this set is a man aged 45-60 years in good health and CMV-seropositive.

Only one count was recorded for this clone. This sequence joins TRBV5-1 and TRBJ2-2, with 11 bases identical to TRBD1. Germline CDR1 SGHRS, CDR2 YFSETQ. The V and J ends lost 0 bases and 7 bases, in that order; junction bases with no gene match: 5. The CDR3 runs to 16 residues. CDR3 sequence (DNA): TGCGCCAGCAGCTTGGCTGGACAGGGGGCCGTCGGGGAGCTGTTTTTT. Amino acid sequence: CASSLAGQGAVGELFF.

The table lists this clone with a count of one. This chain links TRBV5-1 with TRBJ2-6; the D gene is possibly TRBD1 (6 bases). The V end lost 3 bases, the J end lost 0 bases, and 25 bases lay between the germline ends. Germline-derived CDR1 and CDR2 are SGHRS and YFSETQ. This CDR3 region has 21 residues. This CDR3 reads CASSSRPPQQGVLSGANVLTF. CDR3 bases: TGCGCCAGCAGCTCTCGACCACCTCAACAGGGCGTCCTCTCTGGGGCCAACGTCCTGACTTTC.

This clone was counted only a few times. This chain joins TRBV19 and TRBJ1-1; D gene uncertain. Trimming removed 10 bases from V and 8 bases from J, with 11 bases in between. Per the germline V gene, CDR1 is LNHDA and CDR2 is SQIVND (reference sequence). The CDR3 is 10 residues long. CDR3 coding DNA: TGTGCCATTACTCGTCCCGAAGCTTTCTTT. Its protein is CAITRPEAFF.

V gene TRBV2 combines with J gene TRBJ2-7; 7 bases fit TRBD1. Unmatched junction bases numbered 13, after V lost 8 bases and J lost 3 bases. In germline, CDR1 is SNHLY, CDR2 FYNNEI. This CDR3 has 15 residues. The CDR3 reads CASLYAWGTVYEQYV. The DNA for the CDR3 is TGTGCCAGCCTCTACGCTTGGGGGACAGTCTACGAGCAGTACGTC.

This rearrangement joins TRBV5-5 to TRBJ2-3, with D hard to call. There are 17 residues in the CDR3. The germline V gene encodes CDR1 SGHKS and CDR2 YYEKEE (reference sequence). V gave up 1 base and J gave up 0 bases, with 15 bases separating them. The DNA of the CDR3 is TGTGCCAGCAGCTTGAATCGGTACCCCACTAGCACAGATACGCAGTATTTT. Translating it yields CASSLNRYPTSTDTQYF.

In its sample, this clone was seen a few times. The J gene is TRBJ2-1, the V gene TRBV4-1; 8 nucleotides agree with TRBD2. Unmatched junction bases numbered 9, after V lost 5 bases and J lost 0 bases. The CDR3 has 17 residues. Germline assignment: CDR1 MGHRA and CDR2 YSYEKL. CDR3 loop: CASSSRLAGSSYNEQFF. The CDR3 region has the DNA TGCGCCAGCAGCTCGCGTTTAGCGGGGAGCTCCTACAATGAGCAGTTCTTC.

The rearrangement links TRBV4-1 to TRBJ2-7; 7 nucleotides agree with TRBD1. Germline V gene data show CDR1 as MGHRA and CDR2 as YSYEKL. The CDR3 spans 18 residues. With V trimmed by 0 bases and J by 3 bases, 14 bases remained unmatched. CDR3 nucleotide sequence: TGCGCCAGCAGCCAAGATCTCTTTGTGTCGAGACAGGGCTACGAGCAGTACTTC. As protein: CASSQDLFVSRQGYEQYF.

The genes are TRBV5-1 and TRBJ2-7; D ambiguous. Trimming left V 0 bases short and J 3 bases short, with 13 bases between. Germline values: CDR1 SGHRS, CDR2 YFSETQ. This CDR3 is 15 amino acids long. CDR3 bases: TGCGCCAGCAGCTTGGGAACTTCAACGAACTACGAGCAGTACTTC. Protein: CASSLGTSTNYEQYF.

This clone was detected a few times. J is TRBJ1-1 and V is TRBV5-1; the match to TRBD1 covers 8 bases. The germline CDR1 and CDR2 sequences are SGHRS and YFSETQ. The CDR3 totals 14 residues. J lost 4 bases, V lost 0 bases, and 2 bases had no gene match. CDR3 loop: CASSLGQGITEAFF. The CDR3 DNA is TGCGCCAGCAGCTTGGGACAGGGGATCACTGAAGCTTTCTTT.

The chain links TRBV5-1 to TRBJ2-5; D unclear. Trimming left V 4 bases short and J 1 base short, with 8 bases between. Germline V gives CDR1 SGHRS, CDR2 YFSETQ. The CDR3 extends over 13 amino acids. CDR3 sequence: CASSRNIQETQYF. The DNA for the CDR3 is TGCGCCAGCAGCCGTAATATCCAAGAGACCCAGTACTTC.

The chain links TRBV18 to TRBJ1-6; possible D gene TRBD1, 5 bases. CDR1 and CDR2 (germline): KGHSH, LQKENI. The V end lost 1 base, the J end lost 13 bases, and 14 bases lay between the germline ends. This CDR3 is 14 amino acids long. As DNA, the CDR3 is TGTGCCAGCTCACCACAGTCGAAAGGGGCCCCCCTCCACTTT. This gives the protein CASSPQSKGAPLHF.

On this clone: Sequence at one end of the junction differs from germline and may be a read error. V is TRBV7-9 and J is TRBJ2-7; TRBD1 might be the D (6 bases). This CDR3 is built from 13 residues. In germline, CDR1 is SEHNR, CDR2 FQNEAQ (reference sequence). The CDR3 region has the DNA TGTTCCAGCAGCCTCCTCTCAGGGGACGAGCAGTACTTC. Protein product: CSSSLLSGDEQYF.

The table lists this clone with a few counts. The rearrangement uses TRBV6-4 and TRBJ2-5; the D gene is possibly TRBD2 (6 bases). The V end was cut by 3 bases, the J end by 7 bases, with 12 bases between. Germline CDR1 MRHNA, CDR2 SNTAGT. CDR3 length: 13 amino acids. CDR3 protein: CASSESGQGTQYF. Written as DNA, the CDR3 is TGTGCCAGCAGTGAAAGCGGGCAGGGGACCCAGTACTTC.

V and J are TRBV7-2 and TRBJ2-7; 13 bases fit TRBD2. CDR3 size: 15 residues. Per the germline V gene, CDR1 is SGHTA and CDR2 is FQGNSA. J was trimmed by 4 bases and V by 4 bases; bases with no gene match: 4. CDR3 in amino acids: CASSSGLAGPYEQYF. CDR3 coding DNA: TGTGCCAGCAGCTCGGGACTAGCGGGGCCGTACGAGCAGTACTTC.

The V and J genes are TRBV5-1 and TRBJ1-1; 7 bases line up with TRBD1. CDR1 is SGHRS, CDR2 YFSETQ, per germline. The CDR3 consists of 14 residues. With 4 bases clipped from V and 5 bases from J, the junction kept 8 bases outside the gene matches. The DNA for the CDR3 is TGCGCCAGCAGCGCGGGACAGTCGGGAACTGAAGCTTTCTTT. This encodes CASSAGQSGTEAFF.

This chain links TRBV9 with TRBJ2-1, with a possible D match to TRBD2 (5 bases). The V gene lost 0 bases and the J gene lost 1 base, with 14 bases spanning the gap. Germline V lookup: CDR1 SGDLS, CDR2 YYNGEE. The CDR3 is made up of 17 amino acids. This CDR3 reads CASSVELGIASYNEQFF. The CDR3 DNA follows: TGTGCCAGCAGCGTAGAATTAGGGATAGCGTCCTACAATGAGCAGTTCTTC.